Listed below are T cell receptor beta chains from one sample, sequenced in a study of blood T cell repertoires in COVID-19. Profiled with immunoSEQ multiplex PCR; TCRdb holds only in-frame clones, not every one. The sample contains approximately 150,000 clones, around 81% of which appear only once. The sample comprised peripheral blood. The receptors were gathered from a human donor in a cohort sampled during active COVID-19. The CDR3 runs from the conserved cysteine through the conserved F or W. The D gene is left open where the match is weak. The size entry is marked missing in some rows and otherwise reads once, few, many or a size class.

J	D	V	size	DNA	CDR3
TRBJ1-1	.	TRBV28	.	TGTGCCAGCAAATTCCGGACAGCGAACACTGAAGCTTTCTTT	CASKFRTANTEAFF
TRBJ2-7	TRBD1	TRBV19	once	TGTGCCAGTAGTATTATTCGGACCGGGACAGGGTCGTCCGAGCAGTACTTC	CASSIIRTGTGSSEQYF
TRBJ2-5	.	TRBV18	.	TGTGCCAGCTCCGGGGAGGTACGACAAGAGACCCAGTACTTC	CASSGEVRQETQYF
TRBJ1-3	.	TRBV20-1	many	TGCAGTGCTAGTGAGTCAAACTATGGAAACACCATATATTTT	CSASESNYGNTIYF
TRBJ2-1	TRBD2	TRBV4-3	.	TGCGCCAGCAGCCAAGAAGGCGGGAGGGCTCTCTCCTACAATGAGCAGTTCTTC	CASSQEGGRALSYNEQFF
TRBJ1-1	TRBD1	TRBV28	.	TGTGCCAGCAGTGCCGGGACAGGGTTTAAGGGGACTGAAGCTTTCTTT	CASSAGTGFKGTEAFF
TRBJ2-7	TRBD1	TRBV7-2	once	TGTGCCAGCAACCTAGGGACAGGGGGCTACGAGCAGTACTTC	CASNLGTGGYEQYF
TRBJ1-3	.	TRBV28	once	TGTGCCAGCAGTTTTTCCCGGAACACCATATATTTT	CASSFSRNTIYF
TRBJ2-1	.	TRBV29-1	.	TGCAGCGCATACATACAGCACAATGAGCAGTTCTTC	CSAYIQHNEQFF
TRBJ1-5	.	TRBV3-1/TRBV3-2	.	TGTGCCAGCAGCCAGGCAGGGATCAATCAGCCCCAGCATTTT	CASSQAGINQPQHF
TRBJ2-7	.	TRBV6-5	.	TGTGCCAGCAGTCACAGCAGACGTTTATACTTC	CASSHSRRLYF
TRBJ2-7	TRBD1	TRBV28	once	TGTGCCAGCAGTTTATTGCGGTCGGGGTCAAAACAGGGGCGCTGGGGCCACGAGCAGTACTTC	CASSLLRSGSKQGRWGHEQYF
TRBJ1-2	TRBD1	TRBV5-1	.	TGCGCCAGCAGCGCCGGGACAGTTTATGGCTACACCTTC	CASSAGTVYGYTF
TRBJ2-1	.	TRBV11-2	.	TGTGCCAGCAGCTTAGACCCCCCTCGGAGGTCCTACAATGAGCAGTTCTTC	CASSLDPPRRSYNEQFF
TRBJ1-4	TRBD1	TRBV7-3	.	TGTGCCAGCAGCACCCGACAGGGTGAAAAACTGTTTTTT	CASSTRQGEKLFF
TRBJ2-1	.	TRBV3-1/TRBV3-2	.	TGTGCCAGCAGCCAAGATAGACCGCTAGGCTACAATGAGCAGTTCTTC	CASSQDRPLGYNEQFF
TRBJ1-1	.	TRBV6-6	.	TGTGCCAGCAGTCAAGGGCAGGGCAGGGGTAACACTGAAGCTTTCTTT	CASSQGQGRGNTEAFF
TRBJ2-7	.	TRBV6-1	.	TGTGCCAGCAGTGAAAGGGGCCCAGGGGTCGAGCAGTACTTC	CASSERGPGVEQYF
TRBJ1-6	TRBD1	TRBV18	.	TGTGCCAGCTCACCTGGTCAGGGGGAGATTTCACCCCTCCACTTT	CASSPGQGEISPLHF
TRBJ2-5	TRBD2	TRBV4-2	once	TGTGCCAGCAGCCAACCCACTAGCGGGAGTACGGCCCAGTACTTC	CASSQPTSGSTAQYF
TRBJ2-5	.	TRBV11-2	.	TGTGCCAGCAGCCGCTACCCGGAAGAGACCCAGTACTTC	CASSRYPEETQYF
TRBJ1-6	.	TRBV19	.	TGTGCCAGTAGTGGAACAGGTGATAATTCACCCCTCCACTTT	CASSGTGDNSPLHF
TRBJ1-2	.	TRBV7-9	.	TGTGCCAGCAGCCAAGGGGTGGGCAGGCCCTATGGCTACACCTTC	CASSQGVGRPYGYTF
TRBJ2-2	TRBD1	TRBV11-2	few	TGTGCCAGCAGCTTACGGAGACAGGGCACCGGGGAGCTGTTTTTT	CASSLRRQGTGELFF
TRBJ1-4	TRBD1	TRBV28	.	TGTGCCAGCATATCCAGGGGGCGAGGGGAAAAACTGTTTTTT	CASISRGRGEKLFF
TRBJ1-2	TRBD1	TRBV7-8	.	TGTGCCAGCAGCCTTTGGACAGGGGAAGATTATGGCTACACCTTC	CASSLWTGEDYGYTF